A single sample gave rise to the 28 T cell receptor beta chains below, sequenced in a study of T cell responses to AZD1222 COVID-19 vaccine. Only in-frame clones appear in the TCRdb table, and some are missing; sequencing was by immunoSEQ multiplex PCR. The table has tens of thousands of clones, around three quarters seen once. The specimen was peripheral blood, collected on day 0 of AZD1222 vaccination. These receptors were obtained from an adult in good health.

The count of this clone is one. The rearrangement joins TRBV15 to TRBJ2-3; D remains ambiguous. The CDR3 length is 14 residues. Germline CDR1 reads LNHNV; CDR2 reads YYDKDF (reference sequence). V lost 3 bases to trimming and J lost 4 bases, with 11 bases between them. The CDR3 is CATSSDLPPDTQYF. The CDR3 nucleotides read TGTGCCACCAGCAGCGATCTTCCACCAGATACGCAGTATTTT.

This sequence joins TRBV21-1 and TRBJ1-5; the DNA was not used to check the table's D call, TRBD1. TRBV21-1 is deemed a pseudogene. This CDR3 comprises 15 residues. CDR3 protein: CASSTLKQGNQPQHF. CDR3 coding DNA: TGTGCCAGCAGCACCCTAAAACAGGGGAATCAGCCCCAGCATTTT.

The chain carries TRBV19 and TRBJ1-5; D call uncertain. Looked up from germline, CDR1 is LNHDA and CDR2 is SQIVND (reference sequence). This CDR3 region has 12 residues. Trimming removed 7 bases from V and 4 bases from J, with 8 bases in between. The CDR3 protein is CASNRLNQPQHF. The CDR3 coding sequence is TGTGCCAGTAACAGATTAAATCAGCCCCAGCATTTT.

This rearrangement joins TRBV7-2 to TRBJ1-2; TRBD1 agrees at 9 bases. CDR3 length: 15 residues. V trimming: 5 bases; J trimming: 7 bases; junction bases outside the gene matches: 11. Germline CDR1 is SGHTA and CDR2 is FQGNSA. This CDR3 is CASSPPGQGSFGYTF. The CDR3 DNA is TGTGCCAGCAGCCCTCCGGGACAGGGTTCCTTTGGCTACACCTTC.

The chain couples TRBV28 to TRBJ1-4; 8 nucleotides agree with TRBD1. The CDR3 is 15 residues long. After removal of 3 bases from V and 4 bases from J, the junction contained 4 bases not matched to a gene. Germline-derived CDR1 and CDR2 are MDHEN and SYDVKM. CDR3 DNA sequence: TGTGCCAGCAGTTTTACCGGACAGGGTAATGAAAAACTGTTTTTT. It translates to CASSFTGQGNEKLFF.

Concerning this clone itself: One end of the junction is discordant with germline, which a read error may explain. The chain carries TRBV7-7 and TRBJ2-1; 7 bases are shared with TRBD1. Germline values: CDR1 SSHAT, CDR2 FNYEAQ (reference sequence). This CDR3 region has 15 residues. CDR3 loop: CASSRAGGEGDEQFF. For the CDR3, the DNA is TGTGCTAGCAGCCGTGCAGGGGGTGAGGGGGATGAGCAGTTCTTC.

The chain employs TRBV3-1 (or the pseudogene TRBV3-2) and TRBJ1-1; D is unresolved. The germline gives CDR1 LGHDT, CDR2 YNNKEL (reference sequence). The CDR3 runs to 13 residues. Trimming shortened V by 2 bases and J by 3 bases, and 7 bases separated the two germline ends. For the CDR3, the DNA is TGTGCCAGCAGCCAAATTAGGCACACTGAAGCTTTCTTT. Translating it yields CASSQIRHTEAFF.

The chain links TRBV6-2 or TRBV6-3 to TRBJ1-6; 7 bases map to TRBD1. The V gene end was trimmed by 6 bases and the J gene end by 0 bases; junction bases not matched to a gene: 17. The germline V gene encodes CDR1 MNHEY and CDR2 SVGEGT. The CDR3 runs 20 residues. The CDR3 loop is CASSSTGTEALSSYNSPLHF. CDR3 coding DNA: TGTGCCAGCAGCTCTACCGGGACAGAGGCGCTTAGCTCCTATAATTCACCCCTCCACTTT.

The genes are TRBV27 and TRBJ2-1; weak D call: TRBD2 (7 bases). From germline, CDR1 is MNHEY and CDR2 SMNVEV (reference sequence). Trimming cost V 5 bases and J 4 bases, with 18 bases left between them. The CDR3 is 16 residues long. The CDR3: CASSPRAGRGYNEQFF. For the CDR3, the DNA is TGTGCCAGCAGTCCCCGGGCAGGGAGGGGGTACAATGAGCAGTTCTTC.

The V and J genes are TRBV20-1 and TRBJ2-5; D gene uncertain. Germline-derived CDR1 and CDR2 are DFQATT and SNEGSKA (reference sequence). V lost 4 bases to trimming and J lost 4 bases, with 7 bases between them. The CDR3 length is 11 residues. The CDR3 region is CSAMPSETQYF. Written as DNA, the CDR3 is TGCAGTGCTATGCCTTCAGAGACCCAGTACTTC.

The rearrangement joins TRBV5-5 to TRBJ2-1; 10 bases map to TRBD2. The germline CDR1 and CDR2 sequences are SGHKS and YYEKEE (reference sequence). The CDR3 sequence is 18 residues long. Losses at the gene ends were 4 bases for V and 0 bases for J; bases not matched to a gene: 10. In DNA form, the CDR3 reads TGTGCCAGCAGCCGGACTAGCGGCAAATACAGCTCCTACAATGAGCAGTTCTTC. It specifies CASSRTSGKYSSYNEQFF. The whole variable domain, remainder taken from reference TRBV5-5 and TRBJ2-1, is DAGVTQSPTHLIKTRGQQVTLRCSPISGHKSVSWYQQVLGQGPQFIFQYYEKEERGRGNFPDRFSARQFPNYSSELNVNALLLGDSALYLCASSRTSGKYSSYNEQFFGPGTRLTVL.

The chain combines TRBV27 with TRBJ1-2; tentatively, D is TRBD1 (5 bases). Trimming pared 7 bases from V and 1 base from J, leaving 16 bases between. This CDR3 is built from 15 residues. Germline CDR1 and CDR2: MNHEY and SMNVEV (reference sequence). For the CDR3, the DNA is TGTGCCAGCAAACAGCGGGTGAGGGGTAACTATGGCTACACCTTC. Its translation: CASKQRVRGNYGYTF.

This rearrangement joins TRBV13 to TRBJ2-3; 7 bases are shared with TRBD2. The length of the CDR3 is 14 residues. CDR1 and CDR2 from the germline V gene are PRHDT and FYEKMQ (reference sequence). After removal of 2 bases from V and 8 bases from J, the junction contained 7 bases not matched to a gene. CDR3 protein: CASSLPTTGGTQYF. Here the CDR3 DNA reads TGTGCCAGCAGCTTACCTACTACGGGAGGTACGCAGTATTTT.

The chain has TRBV18 and TRBJ2-5; D gene unclear. Deletions cut 1 base from V and 2 bases from J, with 20 bases between. Germline loops: CDR1 KGHSH, CDR2 LQKENI. The CDR3 totals 18 residues. In nucleotides, the CDR3 is TGTGCCAGCTCACCACTCGGGTGGGTGGAAGGGCCACAAGAGACCCAGTACTTC. As protein: CASSPLGWVEGPQETQYF.

The CDR3 loop reads CSGTGTPNTEAFF. The CDR3, as DNA: TGCAGCGGGACCGGGACACCGAACACTGAAGCTTTCTTT. The rearrangement uses TRBV29-1 and TRBJ1-1, with a possible D match to TRBD1 (6 bases). V lost 7 bases, J lost 1 base, and 13 bases lay in between. Germline V gene sequence: CDR1 SQVTM, CDR2 ANQGSEA. The CDR3 is 13 amino acids.

The genes are TRBV2 and TRBJ1-6; no clear D. CDR1 SNHLY and CDR2 FYNNEI come from the germline V gene. Trimming removed 5 bases from V and 7 bases from J, with 6 bases in between. This CDR3 is built from 12 residues. CDR3 bases: TGTGCCAGCAGTCTAGGGAATTCACCCCTCCACTTT. It encodes CASSLGNSPLHF.

The sample holds a few counts of this clone. The same CDR3 is also encoded by other DNA sequences in this sample. The genes are TRBV18 and TRBJ2-5; D gene uncertain. This CDR3 contains 11 residues. CDR1 is KGHSH, CDR2 LQKENI, per germline. V was shortened by 3 bases and J by 3 bases, with 2 bases between the two germline ends. This chain's CDR3 is CASSPEETQYF. Here the CDR3 DNA reads TGTGCCAGCTCACCCGAAGAGACCCAGTACTTC.

This clone was observed a handful of times. V is TRBV21-1 and J is TRBJ2-6; TRBD2 reflects the table's D call only, with no check against the DNA. TRBV21-1 is a pseudogene locus. CDR3 length: 18 amino acids. CDR3 in amino acids: CASSKEYCLDSGANVLTF. CDR3 DNA: TGTGCCAGCAGCAAAGAGTACTGCCTTGACTCTGGGGCCAACGTCCTGACTTTC.

V usage is TRBV18 and J usage is TRBJ1-4; D is unclear. The germline V gene has CDR1 KGHSH and CDR2 LQKENI. This CDR3 spans 14 amino acids. The V end lost 1 base, the J end lost 1 base, and 4 bases lay between the germline ends. The CDR3 loop reads CASSPLGTNEKLFF. CDR3 DNA sequence: TGTGCCAGCTCACCACTGGGAACTAATGAAAAACTGTTTTTT.

The J gene is TRBJ1-1, the V gene TRBV30, with no clear D. V lost 0 bases to trimming and J lost 3 bases, with 8 bases between them. The CDR3 extends over 13 amino acids. Germline V gene sequence: CDR1 GTSNPN, CDR2 SVGIG (reference sequence). CDR3 region: CAWSVNTYTEAFF. CDR3 bases: TGTGCCTGGAGTGTTAACACTTACACTGAAGCTTTCTTT.

J is TRBJ1-1 and V is TRBV6-1; D not resolved. There are 14 residues in the CDR3. Germline CDR1 reads MNHNS; CDR2 reads SASEGT. V lost 2 bases, J lost 6 bases, and 13 bases lay in between. CDR3 residues: CASSERVGGSEAFF. The CDR3 DNA reads TGTGCCAGCAGTGAAAGGGTTGGAGGGTCTGAAGCTTTCTTT.

The chain uses TRBV19 and TRBJ2-7, with 9 bases aligning to TRBD1. The CDR3 loop spans 14 amino acids. V shed 3 bases and J 6 bases; nucleotides not matched to a gene: 6. Germline loops: CDR1 LNHDA, CDR2 SQIVND (reference sequence). CDR3 sequence reads: CASSIEQGAREQYF. The CDR3 DNA follows: TGTGCCAGTAGTATCGAACAGGGGGCGCGCGAGCAGTACTTC.

The gene calls are TRBV5-1 and TRBJ2-7, with TRBD2 identical over 10 bases. The CDR3 has 15 amino acids. CDR1 is SGHRS and CDR2 is YFSETQ in the germline V gene. Trimming took 7 bases from V and 6 from J; bases not matched to a gene: 13. The CDR3 DNA reads as TGCGCCAGCGCCAATAGCGGGGGGCCCTCCGGCGAGCAGTACTTC. This sequence encodes CASANSGGPSGEQYF.

The sample holds a few counts of this clone. V usage is TRBV10-3 and J usage is TRBJ1-5; perhaps TRBD1 as D (5 bases). V was cut by 6 bases and J by 0 bases, with 12 bases left in between. Per the germline V gene, CDR1 is ENHRY and CDR2 is SYGVKD. CDR3 size: 15 residues. CDR3 nucleotide sequence: TGTGCCATCAGGGAAGGACAAAATAGCAATCAGCCCCAGCATTTT. Translating gives CAIREGQNSNQPQHF.

This rearrangement joins TRBV10-1 to TRBJ2-1; TRBD2 is a possible D gene (6 bases). In germline, CDR1 is WNHNN, CDR2 SYGVQD (reference sequence). The CDR3 has 14 amino acids. The V and J ends lost 9 bases and 8 bases respectively, with 20 bases between them. The CDR3 bases are TGCGCCAGTCCCCTCAGTGCGGGGAGGTATGAGCAGTTCTTC. Protein sequence: CASPLSAGRYEQFF.

J is TRBJ1-2 and V is TRBV2; D gene uncertain. V dropped 7 bases and J dropped 5 bases, with 17 bases sitting between them. The CDR3 totals 14 residues. In germline, CDR1 is SNHLY, CDR2 FYNNEI. In DNA, the CDR3 is TGTGCCAGCAAAGTAAGTGCGACACCGTATGGCTACACCTTC. Translated, it gives CASKVSATPYGYTF.

This clone was seen only once. The V gene is TRBV10-3, the J gene TRBJ1-2; 9 bases align to TRBD1. The germline V gene has CDR1 ENHRY and CDR2 SYGVKD. The CDR3 contains 14 residues. V was clipped by 6 bases and J by 6 bases; unmatched bases: 8. The CDR3 sequence is CAIRSGQGTNGYTF. CDR3 coding DNA: TGTGCCATCAGGTCGGGACAGGGAACAAATGGCTACACCTTC.

The chain combines TRBV18 with TRBJ2-3, with TRBD1 matching 8 bases. The germline gives CDR1 KGHSH, CDR2 LQKENI. J was trimmed by 3 bases and V by 4 bases; bases with no gene match: 3. CDR3 length: 14 residues. The CDR3 DNA reads as TGTGCCAGCTCACTCGGACAGGGTACAGATACGCAGTATTTT. Translation gives CASSLGQGTDTQYF.